Described below is a single T cell receptor beta chain sequence and its context. The antigen remains unidentified. The junction differs from germline at one of its ends, possibly a read error. Assay used: immunoSEQ multiplex PCR; TCRdb lists only in-frame clones, some missing. Of about 150,000 clones in the sample, over 90% were seen once. Germline-derived CDR1 and CDR2 are MNHEY and SVGAGI. The CDR3 spans 12 residues. This sample was included in a study of T cell responses to AZD1222 COVID-19 vaccine. Findings of the study overall: Samples come after the peak T cell response, not at day 14. Baseline serology detected seropositivity in only a handful of AZD1222 recipients. The donors showed a predominance of white British ancestry and of females, with possible underestimation of clonal diversity.

This TCR came from an adult who received the AZD1222 COVID-19 vaccine. The material was peripheral blood, obtained 28 days after the second AZD1222 dose. The J gene is TRBJ2-1, the V gene TRBV6-5; D gene uncertain. The CDR3 coding sequence is TGTGCCAGCAGCTACTTAGACAATGAGCAGTTCTTC. Protein: CASSYLDNEQFF.